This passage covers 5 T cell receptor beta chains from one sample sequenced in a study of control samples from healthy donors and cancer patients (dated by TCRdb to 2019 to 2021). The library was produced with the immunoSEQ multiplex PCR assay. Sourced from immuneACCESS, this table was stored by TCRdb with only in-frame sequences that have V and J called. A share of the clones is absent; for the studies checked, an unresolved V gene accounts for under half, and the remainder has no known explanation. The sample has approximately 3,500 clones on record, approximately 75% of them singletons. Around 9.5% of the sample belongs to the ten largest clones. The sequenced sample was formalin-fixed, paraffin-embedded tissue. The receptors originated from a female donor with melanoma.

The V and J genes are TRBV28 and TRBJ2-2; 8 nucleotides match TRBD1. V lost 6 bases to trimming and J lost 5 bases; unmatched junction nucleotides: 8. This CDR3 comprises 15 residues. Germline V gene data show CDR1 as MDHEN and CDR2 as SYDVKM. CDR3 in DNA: TGTGCCAGCAGACAAAGACAGGGGTGGACCGGGGAGCTGTTTTTT. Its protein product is CASRQRQGWTGELFF.

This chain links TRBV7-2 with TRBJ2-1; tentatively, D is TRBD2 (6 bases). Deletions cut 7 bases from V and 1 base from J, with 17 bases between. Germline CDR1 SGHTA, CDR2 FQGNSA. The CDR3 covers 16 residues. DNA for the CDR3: TGTGCCAGCACCCGCCTGGGGGGTAAATCCTACAATGAGCAGTTCTTC. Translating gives CASTRLGGKSYNEQFF.

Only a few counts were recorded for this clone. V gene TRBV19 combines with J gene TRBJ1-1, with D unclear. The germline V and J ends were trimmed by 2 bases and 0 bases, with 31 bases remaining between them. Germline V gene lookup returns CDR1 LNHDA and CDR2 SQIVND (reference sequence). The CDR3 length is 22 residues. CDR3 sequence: CASSISLRLPLLGPDMNTEAFF. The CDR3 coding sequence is TGTGCCAGTAGTATATCCCTCAGGTTACCCCTTCTCGGTCCGGATATGAACACTGAAGCTTTCTTT.

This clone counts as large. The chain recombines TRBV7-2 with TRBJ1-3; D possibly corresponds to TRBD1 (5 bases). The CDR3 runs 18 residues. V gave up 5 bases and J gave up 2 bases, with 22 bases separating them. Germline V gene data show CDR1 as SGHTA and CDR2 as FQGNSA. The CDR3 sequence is CASSPGGSVGSPGNTIYF. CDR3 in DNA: TGTGCCAGCAGCCCCGGGGGGAGCGTTGGGAGTCCTGGAAACACCATATATTTT.

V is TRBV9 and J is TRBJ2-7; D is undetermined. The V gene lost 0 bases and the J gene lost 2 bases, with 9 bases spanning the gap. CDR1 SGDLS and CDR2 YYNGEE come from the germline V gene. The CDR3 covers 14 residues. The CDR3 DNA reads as TGTGCCAGCAGCGTAGGAGACAACCCCTACGAGCAGTACTTC. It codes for CASSVGDNPYEQYF. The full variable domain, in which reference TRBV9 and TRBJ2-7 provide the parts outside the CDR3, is DSGVTQTPKHLITATGQRVTLRCSPRSGDLSVYWYQQSLDQGLQFLIQYYNGEERAKGNILERFSAQQFPDLHSELNLSSLELGDSALYFCASSVGDNPYEQYFGPGTRLTVT.